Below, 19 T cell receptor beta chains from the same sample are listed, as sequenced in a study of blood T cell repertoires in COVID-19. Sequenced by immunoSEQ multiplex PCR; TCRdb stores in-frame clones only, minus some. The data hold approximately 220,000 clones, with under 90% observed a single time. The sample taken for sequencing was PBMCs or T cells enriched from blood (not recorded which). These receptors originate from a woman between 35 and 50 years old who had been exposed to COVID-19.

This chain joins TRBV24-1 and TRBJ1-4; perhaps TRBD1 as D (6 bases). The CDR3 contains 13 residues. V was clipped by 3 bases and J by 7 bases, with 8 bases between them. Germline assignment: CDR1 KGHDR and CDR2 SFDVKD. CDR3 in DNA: TGTGCCACCAGTGATGGACAGAGTGAAAAACTGTTTTTT. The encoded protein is CATSDGQSEKLFF.

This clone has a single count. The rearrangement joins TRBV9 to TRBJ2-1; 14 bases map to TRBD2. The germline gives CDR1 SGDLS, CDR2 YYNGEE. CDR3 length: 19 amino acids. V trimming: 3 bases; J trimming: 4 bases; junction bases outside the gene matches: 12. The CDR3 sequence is CASSAETSGGAERYNEQFF. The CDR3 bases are TGTGCCAGCAGCGCCGAGACTAGCGGGGGGGCCGAGCGATACAATGAGCAGTTCTTC. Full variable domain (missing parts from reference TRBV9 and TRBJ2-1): DSGVTQTPKHLITATGQRVTLRCSPRSGDLSVYWYQQSLDQGLQFLIQYYNGEERAKGNILERFSAQQFPDLHSELNLSSLELGDSALYFCASSAETSGGAERYNEQFFGPGTRLTVL.

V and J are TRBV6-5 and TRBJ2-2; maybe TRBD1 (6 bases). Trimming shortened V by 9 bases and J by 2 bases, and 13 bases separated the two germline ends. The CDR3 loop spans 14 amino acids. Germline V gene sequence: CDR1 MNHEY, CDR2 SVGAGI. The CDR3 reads CASRTDLNTGELFF. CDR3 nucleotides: TGTGCCAGTAGGACAGACCTAAACACCGGGGAGCTGTTTTTT.

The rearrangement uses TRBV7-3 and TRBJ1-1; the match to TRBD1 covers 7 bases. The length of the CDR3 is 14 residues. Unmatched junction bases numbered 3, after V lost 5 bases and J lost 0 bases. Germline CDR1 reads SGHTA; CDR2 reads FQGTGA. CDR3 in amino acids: CASSLQGLNTEAFF. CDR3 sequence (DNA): TGTGCCAGCAGCCTACAGGGGTTGAACACTGAAGCTTTCTTT.

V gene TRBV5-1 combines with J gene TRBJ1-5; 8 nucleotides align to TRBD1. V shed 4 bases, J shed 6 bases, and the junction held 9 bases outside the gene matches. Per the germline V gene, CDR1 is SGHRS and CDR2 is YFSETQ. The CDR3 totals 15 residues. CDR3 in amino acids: CASSPTGDGSQPQHF. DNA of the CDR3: TGCGCCAGCAGCCCGACAGGGGATGGGAGTCAGCCCCAGCATTTT.

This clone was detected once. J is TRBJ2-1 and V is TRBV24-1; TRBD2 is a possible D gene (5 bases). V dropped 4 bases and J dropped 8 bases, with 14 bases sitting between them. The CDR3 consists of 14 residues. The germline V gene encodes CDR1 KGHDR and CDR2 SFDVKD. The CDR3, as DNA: TGTGCCACCAGTGACCCCCGCAGCGGCGATGAGCAGTTCTTC. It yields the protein CATSDPRSGDEQFF.

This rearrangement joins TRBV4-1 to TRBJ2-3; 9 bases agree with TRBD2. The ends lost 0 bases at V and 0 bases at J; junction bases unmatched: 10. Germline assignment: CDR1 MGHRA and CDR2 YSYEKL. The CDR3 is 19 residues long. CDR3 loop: CASSQEKLAGRASTDTQYF. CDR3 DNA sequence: TGCGCCAGCAGCCAAGAGAAGCTAGCGGGGCGCGCTAGCACAGATACGCAGTATTTT.

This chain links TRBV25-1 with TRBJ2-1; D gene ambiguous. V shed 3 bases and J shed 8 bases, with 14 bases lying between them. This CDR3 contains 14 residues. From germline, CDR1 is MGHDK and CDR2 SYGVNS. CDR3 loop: CASSDPRKSDEQFF. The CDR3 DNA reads TGTGCCAGCAGTGACCCTAGAAAAAGCGATGAGCAGTTCTTC.

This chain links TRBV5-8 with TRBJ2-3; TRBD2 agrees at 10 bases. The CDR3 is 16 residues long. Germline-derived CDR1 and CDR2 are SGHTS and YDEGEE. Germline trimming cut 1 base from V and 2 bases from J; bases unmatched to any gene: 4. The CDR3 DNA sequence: TGTGCCAGCAGCTTGTCTAGCGGGGGCTTCACAGATACGCAGTATTTT. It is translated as CASSLSSGGFTDTQYF.

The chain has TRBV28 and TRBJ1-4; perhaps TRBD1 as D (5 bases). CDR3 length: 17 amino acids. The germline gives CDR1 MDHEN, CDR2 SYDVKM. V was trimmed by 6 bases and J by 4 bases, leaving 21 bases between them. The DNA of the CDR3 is TGTGCCAGCAGCCCCACGACAGCTACATCATTTAATGAAAAACTGTTTTTT. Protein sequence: CASSPTTATSFNEKLFF.

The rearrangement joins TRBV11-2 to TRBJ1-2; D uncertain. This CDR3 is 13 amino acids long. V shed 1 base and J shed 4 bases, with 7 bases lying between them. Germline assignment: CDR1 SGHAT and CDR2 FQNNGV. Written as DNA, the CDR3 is TGTGCCAGCAGCTTAGGCGGCGGCTATGGCTACACCTTC. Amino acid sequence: CASSLGGGYGYTF.

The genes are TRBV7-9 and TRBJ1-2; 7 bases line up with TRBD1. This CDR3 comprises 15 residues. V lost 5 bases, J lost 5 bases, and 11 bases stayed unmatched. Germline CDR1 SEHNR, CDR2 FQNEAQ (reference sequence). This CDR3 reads CASSDPGTVRYGYTF. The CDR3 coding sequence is TGTGCCAGCAGCGACCCCGGGACAGTTCGGTATGGCTACACCTTC.

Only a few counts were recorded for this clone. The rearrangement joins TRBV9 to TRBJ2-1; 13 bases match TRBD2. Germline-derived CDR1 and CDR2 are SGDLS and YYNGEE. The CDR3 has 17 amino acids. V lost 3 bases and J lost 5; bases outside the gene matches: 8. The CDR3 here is CASSGLAGGAPNNEQFF. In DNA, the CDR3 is TGTGCCAGCAGCGGACTAGCGGGGGGTGCCCCTAACAATGAGCAGTTCTTC.

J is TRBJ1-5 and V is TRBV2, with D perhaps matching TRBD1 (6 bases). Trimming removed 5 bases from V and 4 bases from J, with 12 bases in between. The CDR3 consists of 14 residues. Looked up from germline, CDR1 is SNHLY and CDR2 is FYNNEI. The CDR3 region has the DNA TGTGCCAGCAGTCTCTTGGACAGAAATCAGCCCCAGCATTTT. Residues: CASSLLDRNQPQHF.

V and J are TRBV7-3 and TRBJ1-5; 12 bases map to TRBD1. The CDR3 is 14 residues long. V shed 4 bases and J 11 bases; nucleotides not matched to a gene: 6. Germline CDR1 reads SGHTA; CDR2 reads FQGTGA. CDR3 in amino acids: CASSSWDRGPAQHF. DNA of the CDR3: TGTGCCAGCAGCTCCTGGGACAGGGGGCCGGCCCAGCATTTT. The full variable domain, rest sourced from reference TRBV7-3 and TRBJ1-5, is GAGVSQTPSNKVTEKGKYVELRCDPISGHTALYWYRQSLGQGPEFLIYFQGTGAADDSGLPNDRFFAVRPEGSVSTLKIQRTERGDSAVYLCASSSWDRGPAQHFGDGTRLSIL.

CDR3: CASSLEGGGFVEKLFF. CDR3 DNA: TGTGCCAGCAGCTTGGAGGGTGGCGGGTTTGTTGAAAAACTGTTTTTT. The rearrangement uses TRBV5-6 and TRBJ1-4, with D hard to call. V was trimmed by 0 bases and J by 7 bases, leaving 16 bases between them. The germline V gene has CDR1 SGHDT and CDR2 YYEEEE. CDR3 size: 16 residues.

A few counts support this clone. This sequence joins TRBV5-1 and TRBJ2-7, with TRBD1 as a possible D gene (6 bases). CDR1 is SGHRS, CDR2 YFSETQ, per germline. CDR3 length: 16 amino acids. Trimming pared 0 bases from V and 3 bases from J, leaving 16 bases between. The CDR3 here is CASSLVAGALNYEQYF. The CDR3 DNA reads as TGCGCCAGCAGCTTGGTAGCAGGGGCTTTGAACTACGAGCAGTACTTC.

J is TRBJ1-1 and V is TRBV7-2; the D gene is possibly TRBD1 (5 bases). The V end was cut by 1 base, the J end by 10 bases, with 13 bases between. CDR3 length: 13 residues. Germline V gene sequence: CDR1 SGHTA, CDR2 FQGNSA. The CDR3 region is CASSLEGRGSAFF. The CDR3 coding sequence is TGTGCCAGCAGCTTAGAGGGTCGGGGGTCAGCTTTCTTT.

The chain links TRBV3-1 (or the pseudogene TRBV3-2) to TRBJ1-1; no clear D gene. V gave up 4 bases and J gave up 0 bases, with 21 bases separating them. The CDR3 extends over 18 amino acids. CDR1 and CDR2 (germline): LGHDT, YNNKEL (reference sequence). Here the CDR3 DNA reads TGTGCCAGCAGCCCATCCCGCGAAAGAGAGGCCATGAACACTGAAGCTTTCTTT. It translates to CASSPSREREAMNTEAFF.